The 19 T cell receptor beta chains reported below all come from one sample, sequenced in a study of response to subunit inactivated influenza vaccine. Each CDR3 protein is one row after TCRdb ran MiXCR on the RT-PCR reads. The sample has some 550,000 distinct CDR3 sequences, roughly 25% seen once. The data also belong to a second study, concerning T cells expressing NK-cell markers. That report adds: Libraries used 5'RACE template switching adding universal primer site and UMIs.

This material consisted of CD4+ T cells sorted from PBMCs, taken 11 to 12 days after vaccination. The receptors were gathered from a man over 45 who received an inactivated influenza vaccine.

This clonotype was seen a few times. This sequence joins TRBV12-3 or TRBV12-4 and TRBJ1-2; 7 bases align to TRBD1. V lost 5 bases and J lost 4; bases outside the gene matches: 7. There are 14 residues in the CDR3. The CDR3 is CASSPDRVSYGYTF. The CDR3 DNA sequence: TGTGCCAGCAGTCCCGACAGGGTGTCCTATGGCTACACCTTC.

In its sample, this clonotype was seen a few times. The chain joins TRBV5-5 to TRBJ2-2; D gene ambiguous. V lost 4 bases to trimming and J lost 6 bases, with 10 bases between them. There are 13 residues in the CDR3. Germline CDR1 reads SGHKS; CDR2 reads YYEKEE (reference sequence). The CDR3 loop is CASSQIQPGELFF. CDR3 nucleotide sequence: TGTGCCAGCAGCCAAATTCAGCCCGGGGAGCTGTTTTTT.

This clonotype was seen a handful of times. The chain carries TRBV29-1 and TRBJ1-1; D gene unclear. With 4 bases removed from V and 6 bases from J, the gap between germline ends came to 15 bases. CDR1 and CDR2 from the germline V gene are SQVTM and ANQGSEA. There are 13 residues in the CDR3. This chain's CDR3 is CSVVLRWSAEAFF. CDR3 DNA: TGCAGCGTTGTTCTGAGGTGGAGCGCTGAAGCTTTCTTT.

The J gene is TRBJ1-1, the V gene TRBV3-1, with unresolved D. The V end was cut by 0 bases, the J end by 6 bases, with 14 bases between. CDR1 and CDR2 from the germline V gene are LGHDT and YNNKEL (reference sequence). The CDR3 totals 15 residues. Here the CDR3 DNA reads TGTGCCAGCAGCCAAGATTCCCTCTCAAGGGCTGAAGCTTTCTTT. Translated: CASSQDSLSRAEAFF.

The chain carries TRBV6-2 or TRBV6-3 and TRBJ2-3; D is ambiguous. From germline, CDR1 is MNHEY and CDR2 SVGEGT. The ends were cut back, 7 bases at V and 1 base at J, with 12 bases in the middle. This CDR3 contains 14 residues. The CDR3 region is CASNGPWGTDTQYF. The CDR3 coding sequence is TGTGCCAGCAATGGGCCGTGGGGCACAGATACGCAGTATTTT.

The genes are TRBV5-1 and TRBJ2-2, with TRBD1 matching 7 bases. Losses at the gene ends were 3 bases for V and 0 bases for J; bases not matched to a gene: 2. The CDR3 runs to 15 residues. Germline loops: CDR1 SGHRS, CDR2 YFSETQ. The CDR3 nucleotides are TGCGCCAGCAGCTGGGACAGCGCGAACACCGGGGAGCTGTTTTTT. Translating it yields CASSWDSANTGELFF.

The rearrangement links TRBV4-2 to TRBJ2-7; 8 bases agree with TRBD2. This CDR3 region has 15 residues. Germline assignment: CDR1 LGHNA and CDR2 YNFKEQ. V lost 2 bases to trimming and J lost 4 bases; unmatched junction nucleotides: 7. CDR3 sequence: CASSQSQGGGYEQYF. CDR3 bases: TGTGCCAGCAGCCAAAGTCAAGGCGGGGGGTACGAGCAGTACTTC.

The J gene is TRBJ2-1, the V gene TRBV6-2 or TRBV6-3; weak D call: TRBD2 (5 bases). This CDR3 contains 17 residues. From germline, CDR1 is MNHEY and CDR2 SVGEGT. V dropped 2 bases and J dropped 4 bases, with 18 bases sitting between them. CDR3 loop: CASSYPRGRREYNEQFF. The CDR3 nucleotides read TGTGCCAGCAGTTACCCCCGTGGCCGAAGGGAGTACAATGAGCAGTTCTTC.

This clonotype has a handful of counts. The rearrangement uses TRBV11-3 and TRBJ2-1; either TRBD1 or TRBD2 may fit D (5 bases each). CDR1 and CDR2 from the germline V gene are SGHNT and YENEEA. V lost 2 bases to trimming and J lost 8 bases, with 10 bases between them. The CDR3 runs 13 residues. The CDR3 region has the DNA TGTGCCAGCAGCTTAAATCGGGACCATGAGCAGTTCTTC. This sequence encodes CASSLNRDHEQFF.

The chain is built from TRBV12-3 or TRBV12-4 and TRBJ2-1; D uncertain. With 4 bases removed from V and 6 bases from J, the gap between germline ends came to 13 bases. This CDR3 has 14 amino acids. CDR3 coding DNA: TGTGCCAGCAGTTCGGCTCATCGGAGCAATGAGCAGTTCTTC. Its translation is CASSSAHRSNEQFF.

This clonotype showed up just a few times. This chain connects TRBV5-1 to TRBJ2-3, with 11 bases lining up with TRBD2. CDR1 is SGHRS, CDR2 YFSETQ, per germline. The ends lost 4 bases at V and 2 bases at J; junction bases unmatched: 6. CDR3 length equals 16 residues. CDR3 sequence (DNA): TGCGCCAGCAGCACCGGGACTAGCGGCCCCACAGATACGCAGTATTTT. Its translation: CASSTGTSGPTDTQYF.

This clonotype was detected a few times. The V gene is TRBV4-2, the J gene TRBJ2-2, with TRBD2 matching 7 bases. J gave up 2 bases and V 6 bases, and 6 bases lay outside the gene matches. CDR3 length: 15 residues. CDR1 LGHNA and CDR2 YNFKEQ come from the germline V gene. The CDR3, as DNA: TGTGCCAGCAGACCTAGCGGAGACAACACCGGGGAGCTGTTTTTT. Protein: CASRPSGDNTGELFF.

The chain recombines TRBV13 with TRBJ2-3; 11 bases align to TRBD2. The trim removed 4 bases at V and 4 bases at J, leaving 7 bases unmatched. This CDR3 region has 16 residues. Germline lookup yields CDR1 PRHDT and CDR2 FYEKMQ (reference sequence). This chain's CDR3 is CASSSISGRAPDTQYF. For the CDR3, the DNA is TGTGCCAGCAGCTCGATTAGCGGGAGGGCCCCAGATACGCAGTATTTT.

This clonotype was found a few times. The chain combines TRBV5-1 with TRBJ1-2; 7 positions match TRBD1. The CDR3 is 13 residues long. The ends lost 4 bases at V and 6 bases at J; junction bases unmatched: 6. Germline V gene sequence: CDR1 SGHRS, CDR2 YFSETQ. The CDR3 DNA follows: TGCGCCAGCAGCAGGACAGGTTCCAATGGCTACACCTTC. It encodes CASSRTGSNGYTF.

CDR3 loop: CSVQNVNQPQHF. CDR3 sequence (DNA): TGCAGCGTTCAGAACGTGAACCAGCCCCAGCATTTT. The rearrangement links TRBV29-1 to TRBJ1-5; D is unresolved. The CDR3 sequence is 12 residues long. With 5 bases removed from V and 7 bases from J, the gap between germline ends came to 12 bases. In germline, CDR1 is SQVTM, CDR2 ANQGSEA.

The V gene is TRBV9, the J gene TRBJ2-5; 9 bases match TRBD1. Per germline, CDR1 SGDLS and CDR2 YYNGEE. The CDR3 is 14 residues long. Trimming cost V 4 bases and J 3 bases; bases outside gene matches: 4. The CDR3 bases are TGTGCCAGCAGCTTGTGGGACAGGGAAGAGACCCAGTACTTC. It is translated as CASSLWDREETQYF.

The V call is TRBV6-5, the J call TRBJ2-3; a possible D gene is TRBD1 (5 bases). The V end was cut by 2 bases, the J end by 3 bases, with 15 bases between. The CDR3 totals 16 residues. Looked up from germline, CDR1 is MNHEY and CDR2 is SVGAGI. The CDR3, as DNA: TGTGCCAGCAGTTACGGGGCAGGTATTTTGACAGATACGCAGTATTTT. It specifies CASSYGAGILTDTQYF.

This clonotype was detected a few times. The CDR3 region has the DNA TGTGCCAGCAGTGAATCGCTCCAGGGAAGATATTCACCCCTCCACTTT. It translates to CASSESLQGRYSPLHF. The rearrangement uses TRBV25-1 and TRBJ1-6; perhaps TRBD1 as D (5 bases). CDR1 is MGHDK, CDR2 SYGVNS, per germline. The length of the CDR3 is 16 residues. Trimming removed 1 base at V and 8 bases at J, with 15 bases between.

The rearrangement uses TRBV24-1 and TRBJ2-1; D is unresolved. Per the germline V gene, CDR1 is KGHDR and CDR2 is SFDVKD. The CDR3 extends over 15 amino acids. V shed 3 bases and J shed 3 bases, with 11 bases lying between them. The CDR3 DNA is TGTGCCACCAGTGATGAAACTGAATACTACAATGAGCAGTTCTTC. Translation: CATSDETEYYNEQFF.